Below, 25 T cell receptor beta chains from the same sample are listed, as sequenced in a study of control samples from healthy donors and cancer patients. Clones were read by immunoSEQ multiplex PCR, and TCRdb kept only the in-frame ones, dropping some. The table has fewer than 200,000 clones, 90% to 95% seen once; the top ten hold about 4%. Sequencing was done on a sample of blood. These receptors all come from a woman in her fifties or sixties in good health.

This clone appeared once. The chain has TRBV7-2 and TRBJ1-5, with 10 positions matching TRBD1. The germline V gene has CDR1 SGHTA and CDR2 FQGNSA. The CDR3 consists of 17 residues. The V and J ends lost 5 bases and 4 bases, in that order; junction bases with no gene match: 11. CDR3 sequence: CASSPRPGQGRNQPQHF. The CDR3 nucleotides read TGTGCCAGCAGCCCTAGACCGGGACAGGGGAGGAATCAGCCCCAGCATTTT.

The gene calls are TRBV27 and TRBJ1-6; 7 nucleotides match TRBD1. Germline trimming cut 5 bases from V and 9 bases from J; bases unmatched to any gene: 4. Germline CDR1 MNHEY, CDR2 SMNVEV (reference sequence). This CDR3 is built from 13 residues. The CDR3 reads CASSTQGSSPLHF. CDR3 sequence (DNA): TGTGCCAGCAGTACACAGGGGTCTTCACCCCTCCACTTT.

The chain is built from TRBV7-3 and TRBJ2-1; TRBD2 matches at 9 bases. The CDR3 spans 16 residues. Looked up from germline, CDR1 is SGHTA and CDR2 is FQGTGA. V trimming: 1 base; J trimming: 9 bases; junction bases outside the gene matches: 10. The CDR3 bases are TGTGCCAGCAGCTTAATATCTCGCGGGGGGGCTGGTGAGCAGTTCTTC. This codes for CASSLISRGGAGEQFF. Together with reference TRBV7-3 and TRBJ2-1, the CDR3 gives the full variable domain: GAGVSQTPSNKVTEKGKYVELRCDPISGHTALYWYRQSLGQGPEFLIYFQGTGAADDSGLPNDRFFAVRPEGSVSTLKIQRTERGDSAVYLCASSLISRGGAGEQFFGPGTRLTVL.

This rearrangement joins TRBV6-5 to TRBJ1-5; perhaps TRBD1 as D (5 bases). The V and J ends lost 6 bases and 4 bases respectively, with 10 bases between them. The CDR3 consists of 13 residues. Germline assignment: CDR1 MNHEY and CDR2 SVGAGI. CDR3 sequence reads: CASSFDRNQPQHF. The CDR3 DNA follows: TGTGCCAGCAGCTTCGACAGAAATCAGCCCCAGCATTTT.

For the CDR3, the DNA is TGTGCCAGCAGTGAAGCAACGAGTTACACCGGGGAGCTGTTTTTT. Translation: CASSEATSYTGELFF. J is TRBJ2-2 and V is TRBV2; D call uncertain. The CDR3 is 15 residues long. CDR1 is SNHLY, CDR2 FYNNEI, per germline. Trimming cost V 0 bases and J 3 bases, with 8 bases left between them.

About this clone: This likely comes from a read error, as the CDR3 has no conserved phenylalanine or tryptophan at its end. The DNA is omitted, as the CDR3 cannot be located on it reliably, and the CDR3 follows TCRdb's listing. This chain connects TRBV5-5 to TRBJ1-2. The CDR3 is 11 residues long, counting both termini. Germline-derived CDR1 and CDR2 are SGHKS and YYEKEE (reference sequence). The CDR3 protein is CASSLSGTTEY.

The chain combines TRBV27 with TRBJ2-2; TRBD1 aligns across 8 bases. V dropped 6 bases and J dropped 3; count of bases not matched to a gene: 6. The CDR3 sequence is 15 residues long. CDR1 and CDR2 from the germline V gene are MNHEY and SMNVEV (reference sequence). Here the CDR3 reads CASRREDRDTGELFF. Written as DNA, the CDR3 is TGTGCCAGCAGACGCGAGGACAGGGACACCGGGGAGCTGTTTTTT.

V usage is TRBV28 and J usage is TRBJ1-5, with D perhaps matching TRBD1 (5 bases). This CDR3 spans 15 amino acids. V lost 1 base to trimming and J lost 6 bases, with 13 bases between them. The germline V gene encodes CDR1 MDHEN and CDR2 SYDVKM. The CDR3 loop reads CASSLLAQGRQPQHF. In DNA form, the CDR3 reads TGTGCCAGCAGTTTATTAGCCCAGGGCCGTCAGCCCCAGCATTTT.

The CDR3 loop is CASSLMSGGTNTEAFF. The CDR3 region has the DNA TGCGCCAGCAGCTTGATGTCAGGGGGAACCAACACTGAAGCTTTCTTT. V and J are TRBV5-1 and TRBJ1-1, with 7 bases that match TRBD1. The J segment lost 2 bases and the V segment lost 1 base, leaving 8 bases of the junction unmatched. The CDR3 totals 16 residues. Germline assignment: CDR1 SGHRS and CDR2 YFSETQ. Full variable domain (outside the CDR3, taken from reference TRBV5-1 and TRBJ1-1): KAGVTQTPRYLIKTRGQQVTLSCSPISGHRSVSWYQQTPGQGLQFLFEYFSETQRNKGNFPGRFSGRQFSNSRSEMNVSTLELGDSALYLCASSLMSGGTNTEAFFGQGTRLTVV.

The chain has TRBV5-5 and TRBJ2-7; TRBD1 matches 8 bases. The CDR3 loop spans 13 amino acids. Trimming at V came to 2 bases and at J to 6 bases, leaving 4 bases not matched to a gene. Looked up from germline, CDR1 is SGHKS and CDR2 is YYEKEE (reference sequence). In nucleotides, the CDR3 is TGTGCCAGCAGCTTCAGGGGGCTGGGCGAGCAGTACTTC. Translated, it gives CASSFRGLGEQYF.

The chain links TRBV6-5 to TRBJ1-1; no clear D. The CDR3 has 14 amino acids. The V end was cut by 7 bases, the J end by 0 bases, with 12 bases between. Germline values: CDR1 MNHEY, CDR2 SVGAGI. The CDR3 region has the DNA TGTGCCAGCATCGGTAGGCAGATGAACACTGAAGCTTTCTTT. Translation: CASIGRQMNTEAFF.

The V call is TRBV3-1 (or the pseudogene TRBV3-2), the J call TRBJ2-7; 7 nucleotides agree with TRBD1. Trimming took 5 bases from V and 1 from J; bases not matched to a gene: 8. Germline V gene sequence: CDR1 LGHDT, CDR2 YNNKEL (reference sequence). CDR3 length: 15 residues. The CDR3: CASSRTGTESYEQYF. The CDR3 DNA is TGTGCCAGCAGCAGAACCGGGACAGAATCCTACGAGCAGTACTTC.

V gene TRBV7-2 combines with J gene TRBJ2-3; D possibly corresponds to TRBD2 (7 bases). The length of the CDR3 is 18 residues. The germline CDR1 and CDR2 sequences are SGHTA and FQGNSA. Trimming pared 5 bases from V and 0 bases from J, leaving 21 bases between. The CDR3 nucleotides read TGTGCCAGCAGCCCTCTCGCGGGGGCCCTCGTTAGCACAGATACGCAGTATTTT. Translated: CASSPLAGALVSTDTQYF.

The V call is TRBV5-1, the J call TRBJ1-6, with TRBD1 as a possible D gene (5 bases). Germline CDR1 and CDR2: SGHRS and YFSETQ. CDR3 length: 15 residues. The V end was cut by 3 bases, the J end by 5 bases, with 12 bases between. CDR3 DNA sequence: TGCGCCAGCAGCTCCCGGGGCCGGGATAATTCACCCCTCCACTTT. Translated, it gives CASSSRGRDNSPLHF.

The chain employs TRBV10-3 and TRBJ1-5; D not resolved. V lost 4 bases to trimming and J lost 5 bases, with 6 bases between them. Germline CDR1 reads ENHRY; CDR2 reads SYGVKD. This CDR3 is 12 amino acids long. CDR3 sequence reads: CAISGGDQPQHF. The CDR3 nucleotides are TGTGCCATCAGTGGCGGGGATCAGCCCCAGCATTTT.

This clone was seen once. The rearrangement links TRBV7-2 to TRBJ1-3; TRBD1 matches at 8 bases. V was clipped by 1 base and J by 4 bases; unmatched bases: 3. Germline V lookup: CDR1 SGHTA, CDR2 FQGNSA. The CDR3 consists of 15 residues. The CDR3 sequence is CASSLGQGLGNTIYF. Written as DNA, the CDR3 is TGTGCCAGCAGCTTAGGACAGGGGCTCGGAAACACCATATATTTT.

The chain joins TRBV24-1 to TRBJ2-7; D is perhaps TRBD1 (6 bases). Trimming took 4 bases from V and 0 from J, leaving 12 bases between them. The CDR3 length is 15 residues. Germline CDR1 reads KGHDR; CDR2 reads SFDVKD. CDR3 residues: CATSEGTGSSYEQYF. CDR3 bases: TGTGCCACCAGTGAAGGAACAGGGAGCTCCTACGAGCAGTACTTC.

The rearrangement uses TRBV7-9 and TRBJ1-1; unclear D gene. The CDR3 consists of 14 residues. CDR1 SEHNR and CDR2 FQNEAQ come from the germline V gene (reference sequence). V dropped 7 bases and J dropped 1 base, with 13 bases sitting between them. The CDR3 sequence is CASTGKLENTEAFF. The DNA for the CDR3 is TGTGCCAGCACCGGAAAGCTAGAGAACACTGAAGCTTTCTTT.

The rearrangement joins TRBV6-2 or TRBV6-3 to TRBJ2-5, with 10 bases aligning to TRBD1. This CDR3 is 17 amino acids long. V shed 3 bases and J 5 bases; nucleotides not matched to a gene: 12. CDR1 is MNHEY and CDR2 is SVGEGT in the germline V gene. The CDR3 is CASSYNPGQGTGETQYF. The CDR3 bases are TGTGCCAGCAGTTATAATCCGGGACAGGGGACGGGCGAGACCCAGTACTTC.

This chain connects TRBV5-1 to TRBJ2-5; D is uncertain. CDR1 and CDR2 from the germline V gene are SGHRS and YFSETQ. This CDR3 has 16 residues. V was cut by 4 bases and J by 4 bases, with 20 bases left in between. The CDR3 region has the DNA TGCGCCAGCAGCCCGCAGATACCTCAACAAGGAGAGACCCAGTACTTC. Residues: CASSPQIPQQGETQYF.

The V and J genes are TRBV7-2 and TRBJ1-6; the D gene is possibly TRBD1 (5 bases). V was trimmed by 2 bases and J by 5 bases, leaving 16 bases between them. This CDR3 contains 17 residues. The V gene's germline CDR1 is SGHTA and CDR2 FQGNSA. Written as DNA, the CDR3 is TGTGCCAGCAGCTTATATGTGGCGGGGGATAATAATTCACCCCTCCACTTT. Residues: CASSLYVAGDNNSPLHF.

The chain combines TRBV3-1 (or the pseudogene TRBV3-2) with TRBJ1-5; D is ambiguous. The CDR3 has 13 amino acids. V was cut by 5 bases and J by 6 bases, with 11 bases left in between. CDR1 LGHDT and CDR2 YNNKEL come from the germline V gene (reference sequence). The CDR3, as DNA: TGTGCCAGCAGCAAAAGAGTAGGTCAGCCCCAGCATTTT. It codes for CASSKRVGQPQHF.

The chain has TRBV5-6 and TRBJ2-5; 8 positions match TRBD2. The CDR3 length is 14 residues. Losses at the gene ends were 7 bases for V and 5 bases for J; bases not matched to a gene: 10. The germline V gene encodes CDR1 SGHDT and CDR2 YYEEEE. CDR3 coding DNA: TGTGCCAGCGGGGATGGTGCTAGCGGGGAGACCCAGTACTTC. This codes for CASGDGASGETQYF.

This clone was observed a single time. The chain employs TRBV25-1 and TRBJ2-6; 9 bases fit TRBD1. V lost 4 bases, J lost 0 bases, and 7 bases stayed unmatched. This CDR3 comprises 18 residues. The germline V gene encodes CDR1 MGHDK and CDR2 SYGVNS. CDR3 DNA: TGTGCCAGCAGTGGACGACAGGGGGGGGACTCTGGGGCCAACGTCCTGACTTTC. Translated: CASSGRQGGDSGANVLTF.

The V call is TRBV7-8, the J call TRBJ2-1; D uncertain. Germline lookup yields CDR1 SGHVS and CDR2 FQNEAQ. The CDR3 has 13 residues. The V and J ends lost 0 bases and 5 bases respectively, with 5 bases between them. CDR3 sequence reads: CASSLALNNEQFF. CDR3 sequence (DNA): TGTGCCAGCAGCTTAGCCCTGAACAATGAGCAGTTCTTC.